This T cell receptor beta chain was observed in a study of technical replicates of blood from a handful of donors. V lost 2 bases and J lost 6, with 4 bases in between. CDR1 and CDR2 from the germline V gene are SGHNT and YYREEE (reference sequence). This CDR3 is 11 amino acids long. Sequencing was performed with immunoSEQ multiplex PCR; in TCRdb, only in-frame clones are kept and a portion is missing. The sample lists tens of thousands of clones, 96% seen once, with 0.3% to 0.35% in the top ten. This sequence joins TRBV5-4 and TRBJ2-3; D gene ambiguous. The TCR originated in a human donor in good health. Sequenced sample: T cells isolated from PBMCs. The CDR3 coding sequence is TGTGCCAGCAGCTTACGGGATACGCAGTATTTT. It is translated as CASSLRDTQYF.